The clone carrying this TCR beta chain was seen a single time. This entry belongs to a study of Ad26.COV2.S vaccination and SARS-CoV-2 variants. CDR1 and CDR2 (germline): MGHRA, YSYEKL. This CDR3 region has 13 residues. Deletions cut 4 bases from V and 6 bases from J, with 9 bases between. As for treatment: roughly 18 received Ad26.COV2.S at low or high dose, single or two shots; 5 received placebo; per-sample allocation not given. Collection of samples fell on day 63 after the first vaccine or placebo injection. This table comes from immunoSEQ multiplex PCR, and its TCRdb copy is limited to in-frame clones, with some not included. Of 360,000 or so clones listed, around 86% are singletons.

J is TRBJ2-2 and V is TRBV4-1; no firm D call. Here the sequenced sample was peripheral blood, taken in a trial of Ad26.COV2.S vaccine versus placebo. This receptor was taken from a person aged 18-60 years who received the Ad26.COV2.S COVID-19 vaccine or a placebo. CDR3 nucleotide sequence: TGCGCCAGCAGCCCCTGGGAAGCCGGGGAGCTGTTTTTT. It translates to CASSPWEAGELFF.